This entry lists 15 T cell receptor beta chains sequenced from one sample in a study of tumor-infiltrating lymphocytes in primary liver carcinoma. With a constant-region primer, TCR beta cDNA was made from approximately 500 ng of total RNA. Three nested multiplex PCR rounds, a slightly modified ARM-PCR, produced the libraries for TCR beta. A C-beta reverse primer was combined with TRBV1-TRBV30 forward primers in the first two PCR rounds, and each round had ten to eleven cycles. Using its own MiXCR run on the multiplex PCR reads, TCRdb lists one record per CDR3 protein. Of hundreds of thousands of distinct CDR3 sequences listed, 50% to 60% are singletons. Blood RNA originated from unsorted whole blood, with germline DNA additionally extracted. The sequenced material came from peripheral blood. The receptors stem from a woman in her twenties or thirties with primary liver carcinoma and hepatitis B virus infection.

Concerning this clonotype itself: An end of the junction differs from the germline gene, which may be a read error. The rearrangement links TRBV11-2 to TRBJ2-3; D remains ambiguous. Germline-derived CDR1 and CDR2 are SGHAT and FQNNGV. The CDR3 extends over 12 amino acids. In nucleotides, the CDR3 is TGTGCCTGCAGCATAATGGGAGATACGCAGTATTTT. Its translation: CACSIMGDTQYF.

With regard to this clonotype: Compared with germline, one end of the junction differs, possibly owing to a read error. The CDR3 spells CTSSLAGGKQPQHF. For the CDR3, the DNA is TGTACCAGCAGCTTAGCAGGGGGTAAACAGCCCCAGCATTTT. The chain is built from TRBV7-9 and TRBJ1-5, with 7 bases identical to TRBD1. CDR3 length: 14 amino acids. Germline CDR1 SEHNR, CDR2 FQNEAQ (reference sequence).

This chain uses TRBV7-8 with TRBJ1-1; no clear D gene. V lost 9 bases and J 0 bases, leaving 14 bases between the germline ends. This CDR3 has 14 residues. Per germline, CDR1 SGHVS and CDR2 FQNEAQ. The CDR3 DNA is TGTGCCAGAAGCCTTATAGCGCTGAACACTGAAGCTTTCTTT. Translating gives CARSLIALNTEAFF.

This clonotype was picked up a small number of times. The V and J genes are TRBV29-1 and TRBJ2-6; D call uncertain. Germline CDR1 and CDR2: SQVTM and ANQGSEA. Trimming stripped 0 bases from V and 4 bases from J, with 10 bases between. The CDR3 extends over 15 amino acids. The CDR3 nucleotides read TGCAGCGTTGAAGATCAAGGGCGGGGGGCCAACGTCCTGACTTTC. Its protein is CSVEDQGRGANVLTF.

As for this clonotype: At one end the junction does not follow the germline gene, possibly because of a read error. This chain links TRBV6-6 with TRBJ2-1, with D maybe TRBD1 (5 bases). CDR1 MNHNY and CDR2 SVGAGI come from the germline V gene (reference sequence). The CDR3 is 16 residues long. The DNA for the CDR3 is TGTGCCAGCATTTCCCTTAATGTAGGGGTGTACAATGAGCGGTTCTTC. It is translated as CASISLNVGVYNERFF.

The rearrangement joins TRBV4-1 to TRBJ2-7; maybe TRBD2 (6 bases). CDR3 size: 16 residues. Trimming took off 0 bases at V and 0 bases at J, with 12 bases between the two ends. Germline V CDR1 and CDR2: MGHRA, YSYEKL. The CDR3 DNA is TGCGCCAGCAGCCAAGAAGCCCGGGAGAGCTCCTACGAGCAGTACTTC. Protein: CASSQEARESSYEQYF.

In its sample, this clonotype was seen a few times. Here the CDR3 reads CASRPPGRRGTGELFF. CDR3 sequence (DNA): TGTGCCAGCAGGCCCCCCGGGAGAAGGGGAACCGGGGAGCTGTTTTTT. This chain joins TRBV12-3 or TRBV12-4 and TRBJ2-2, with D perhaps TRBD2 (6 bases). This CDR3 region has 16 residues. The germline V and J ends were trimmed by 6 bases and 5 bases, with 19 bases remaining between them.

The chain combines TRBV30 with TRBJ1-5; perhaps TRBD1 as D (6 bases). Deletions cut 2 bases from V and 5 bases from J, with 10 bases between. Germline V lookup: CDR1 GTSNPN, CDR2 SVGIG (reference sequence). The CDR3 length is 13 residues. Here the CDR3 reads CAWSSGGHQPQHF. For the CDR3, the DNA is TGTGCCTGGAGTAGTGGGGGCCATCAGCCCCAGCATTTT. Looking up the rest from reference TRBV30 and TRBJ1-5 gives the full variable domain: SQTIHQWPATLVQPVGSPLSLECTVEGTSNPNLYWYRQAAGRGLQLLFYSVGIGQISSEVPQNLSASRPQDRQFILSSKKLLLSDSGFYLCAWSSGGHQPQHFGDGTRLSIL.

In its sample, this clonotype was seen a few times. The CDR3 does not end in the conserved phenylalanine or tryptophan, so this is likely a read error. This chain joins TRBV6-6 and TRBJ2-5, with D perhaps TRBD2 (5 bases). V lost 6 bases, J lost 5 bases, and 7 bases lay in between. The CDR3 extends over 11 amino acids. CDR1 is MNHNY and CDR2 is SVGAGI in the germline V gene (reference sequence). The CDR3 sequence is CASSWEETQYL. The CDR3 region has the DNA TGTGCCAGCAGCTGGGAGGAGACCCAGTACCTC.

This chain joins TRBV29-1 and TRBJ1-2, with D uncertain. The CDR3 runs 13 residues. Germline V gene lookup returns CDR1 SQVTM and CDR2 ANQGSEA. The germline V and J ends were trimmed by 3 bases and 4 bases, with 12 bases remaining between them. The CDR3: CSVDRDTSYGYTF. As DNA, the CDR3 is TGCAGCGTTGATAGAGACACGTCCTATGGCTACACCTTC.

Comments on this clonotype: A much larger clone is a single base away; this may be a read error. This chain uses TRBV12-3 or TRBV12-4 with TRBJ2-7, with TRBD1 matching over 8 bases. This CDR3 has 14 amino acids. CDR3: CTSRGQDASYEQYF. In DNA form, the CDR3 reads TGTACCAGCAGGGGGCAAGATGCTTCCTACGAGCAGTACTTC.

The J gene is TRBJ1-1, the V gene TRBV6-5; maybe TRBD1 (5 bases). The CDR3 has 14 amino acids. V lost 6 bases and J 3 bases, leaving 14 bases between the germline ends. CDR1 is MNHEY and CDR2 is SVGAGI in the germline V gene. CDR3 nucleotide sequence: TGTGCCAGCAGGCATGACAGAACACACACTGAAGCTTTCTTT. Translating it yields CASRHDRTHTEAFF.

This clonotype was seen at least ten times. The V and J genes are TRBV11-3 and TRBJ2-1, with D uncertain. CDR3 length: 11 residues. From germline, CDR1 is SGHNT and CDR2 YENEEA. V shed 4 bases and J shed 8 bases, with 6 bases lying between them. The CDR3 DNA is TGTGCCAGCAGCTCAGACCATGAGCAGTTCTTC. Protein: CASSSDHEQFF. The full variable domain, rest sourced from reference TRBV11-3 and TRBJ2-1, is EAGVVQSPRYKIIEKKQPVAFWCNPISGHNTLYWYLQNLGQGPELLIRYENEEAVDDSQLPKDRFSAERLKGVDSTLKIQPAELGDSAVYLCASSSDHEQFFGPGTRLTVL.

This clonotype was observed at least ten times. This chain uses TRBV12-3 or TRBV12-4 with TRBJ1-1, with TRBD1 as a possible D gene (5 bases). The V and J ends lost 4 bases and 4 bases respectively, with 13 bases between them. The CDR3 length is 14 residues. CDR3 region: CASSSSQGSTEAFF. CDR3 in DNA: TGTGCCAGCAGTTCCTCCCAGGGCTCCACTGAAGCTTTCTTT.

The chain has TRBV6-5 and TRBJ2-7, with TRBD1 matching 9 bases. Germline V gene lookup returns CDR1 MNHEY and CDR2 SVGAGI. The ends lost 5 bases at V and 0 bases at J; junction bases unmatched: 8. The CDR3 has 16 amino acids. CDR3 amino acids: CASSVLPGQGSYEQYF. CDR3 in DNA: TGTGCCAGCAGTGTACTACCGGGACAGGGCTCCTACGAGCAGTACTTC.